Listed below are T cell receptor beta chains from one sample, sequenced in a study of post-analysis software for immune sequencing data. TCRdb analysed the PCR reads with MiXCR anew, one entry per CDR3 protein. The table lists hundreds of thousands of distinct CDR3 sequences, around 27% of them singletons. The material sequenced was blood. The receptors come from a girl aged 5-17 years with multiple sclerosis. The CDR3 runs from the conserved cysteine through the conserved F or W. Fields, in order: clone size, V gene, D gene, J gene, CDR3 protein, CDR3 DNA. The D gene is left open where the match is weak. A clone size is listed for some rows: how often the clone was seen (once, few, many), or a class if it is expanded.

.	TRBV28	.	TRBJ2-3	CASSPLWVTDTQYF	TGTGCCAGCAGTCCGCTCTGGGTCACAGATACGCAGTATTTT
.	TRBV7-2	TRBD2	TRBJ2-5	CASSWGGLAGNPGETQYF	TGTGCCAGCAGCTGGGGGGGACTAGCGGGGAACCCGGGGGAGACCCAGTACTTC
.	TRBV6-4	.	TRBJ2-7	CASSDGARSYNEQYF	TGTGCCAGCAGTGACGGGGCCCGCTCCTACAATGAGCAGTACTTC
.	TRBV7-9	TRBD1	TRBJ1-1	CASTKRGGVDTEAFF	TGTGCCAGCACCAAACGAGGGGGCGTAGACACTGAAGCTTTCTTT
.	TRBV15	.	TRBJ2-7	CATSRDRLGLGFPYF	TGTGCCACCAGCAGAGATCGGCTTGGGTTGGGGTTTCCGTACTTC
few	TRBV4-2	.	TRBJ2-5	CASSQYRDPEETQYF	TGTGCCAGCAGCCAATACCGGGACCCCGAAGAGACCCAGTACTTC
.	TRBV7-9	.	TRBJ2-7	CASSPEGLTSEQYF	TGTGCCAGCAGCCCCGAAGGCCTAACGAGCGAGCAGTACTTC
.	TRBV7-2	.	TRBJ1-4	CASSLAPGGDEKLFF	TGTGCCAGCAGCTTAGCGCCGGGGGGCGATGAAAAACTGTTTTTT
.	TRBV29-1	.	TRBJ2-7	CSVERGAGYEQYF	TGCAGCGTTGAACGGGGGGCCGGCTACGAGCAGTACTTC
few	TRBV2	.	TRBJ1-2	CASSGRRGDGYTF	TGTGCCAGCAGTGGGCGGCGTGGCGATGGCTACACCTTC
few	TRBV20-1	.	TRBJ1-4	CSARDGVANEKLFF	TGCAGTGCTAGAGATGGGGTGGCTAATGAAAAACTGTTTTTT
few	TRBV27	.	TRBJ2-1	CASSFFGAGGADRAEQFF	TGTGCCAGCAGTTTTTTTGGAGCAGGGGGGGCTGATAGAGCTGAGCAGTTCTTC
few	TRBV10-3	TRBD2	TRBJ2-1	CATRTSGAYNEQFF	TGTGCCACCAGGACTAGCGGGGCCTACAATGAGCAGTTCTTC
.	TRBV7-8	.	TRBJ1-2	CASSLAGSANYGYTF	TGTGCCAGCAGCTTAGCGGGTAGTGCTAACTATGGCTACACCTTC
.	TRBV5-1	.	TRBJ1-4	CASSPPASEKLFF	TGCGCCAGCAGCCCCCCAGCTAGTGAAAAACTGTTTTTT
few	TRBV6-2/TRBV6-3	.	TRBJ2-1	CASTGTSEQFF	TGTGCCAGCACCGGGACAAGTGAGCAGTTCTTC
.	TRBV11-3	.	TRBJ2-3	CASSFRSGGRDTQYF	TGTGCCAGCAGCTTTAGGAGCGGCGGGCGAGATACGCAGTATTTT
.	TRBV3-1	.	TRBJ2-3	CASSQAIGGQKIFTDTQYF	TGTGCCAGCAGCCAAGCGATCGGAGGACAGAAGATATTCACAGATACGCAGTATTTT
.	TRBV27	TRBD1	TRBJ1-2	CASSMRLGQGAPRWDGYTF	TGTGCCAGCAGTATGCGATTGGGGCAGGGGGCCCCCCGTTGGGATGGCTACACCTTC
.	TRBV29-1	.	TRBJ2-3	CSVVPLGHTDTQYF	TGCAGCGTTGTACCCTTGGGGCACACAGATACGCAGTATTTT
once	TRBV7-2	TRBD2	TRBJ2-1	CASSTDRGGREQFF	TGTGCCAGCAGTACGGACCGGGGAGGGCGGGAGCAGTTCTTC
.	TRBV7-9	.	TRBJ1-1	CASSTQQVTNTEAFF	TGTGCCAGCAGCACGCAACAGGTAACGAACACTGAAGCTTTCTTT
.	TRBV5-1	.	TRBJ2-5	CASSPRVKQETQYF	TGCGCCAGCAGCCCCAGGGTAAAACAAGAGACCCAGTACTTC
many	TRBV6-2/TRBV6-3	.	TRBJ2-1	CASTRDGSYNEQFF	TGTGCCAGCACCCGGGACGGATCCTACAATGAGCAGTTCTTC
few	TRBV12-3/TRBV12-4	.	TRBJ1-4	CASSRDATNEKLFF	TGTGCCAGCAGCAGGGATGCAACTAATGAAAAACTGTTTTTT
few	TRBV10-3	TRBD1	TRBJ2-5	CAISTGTGGQETQYF	TGTGCCATCAGCACCGGGACAGGGGGCCAAGAGACCCAGTACTTC
few	TRBV5-1	.	TRBJ1-1	CASSPGTYKEAFF	TGCGCCAGCAGCCCAGGGACATATAAGGAAGCTTTCTTT
once	TRBV30	.	TRBJ1-5	CAWRSPGGTLSNQPQHF	TGTGCCTGGAGGTCCCCGGGGGGAACACTAAGCAATCAGCCCCAGCATTTT
.	TRBV20-1	.	TRBJ2-5	CSAPLGGFQETQYF	TGCAGTGCCCCGCTCGGCGGGTTTCAAGAGACCCAGTACTTC
few	TRBV12-3/TRBV12-4	.	TRBJ1-5	CASSPGAHGGPQHF	TGTGCCAGCAGTCCGGGAGCCCATGGTGGGCCCCAGCATTTT
few	TRBV20-1	.	TRBJ2-1	CSARSGRGNEQFF	TGCAGTGCTAGGTCGGGGCGTGGTAATGAGCAGTTCTTC
.	TRBV5-1	TRBD2	TRBJ2-1	CASSLRAVREGPRNEQFF	TGCGCCAGCAGCCTACGGGCAGTGCGGGAGGGCCCTCGGAATGAGCAGTTCTTC
many	TRBV12-3/TRBV12-4	.	TRBJ2-5	CASSPTGGGETQYF	TGCGCCAGCAGCCCTACCGGAGGGGGCGAGACCCAGTACTTC
.	TRBV20-1	TRBD2	TRBJ2-5	CSASPGLAGQTYNEQYF	TGCAGTGCTAGTCCGGGACTAGCGGGGCAGACCTACAATGAGCAGTACTTC
.	TRBV28	.	TRBJ2-3	CASKSGGAIGGTDTQYF	TGTGCCAGCAAATCAGGCGGGGCCATCGGGGGCACAGATACGCAGTATTTT
.	TRBV12-3/TRBV12-4	.	TRBJ2-7	CASSLLNRTYEQYF	TGTGCCAGCAGTTTATTAAACAGGACCTACGAGCAGTACTTC
.	TRBV12-3/TRBV12-4	TRBD2	TRBJ2-1	CASSLPSGGFNEQFF	TGTGCCAGCAGCCTCCCTAGCGGGGGGTTTAATGAGCAGTTCTTC
few	TRBV4-1	.	TRBJ2-6	CASSQAQGSGANVLTF	TGCGCCAGCAGCCAAGCCCAAGGGTCTGGGGCCAACGTCCTGACTTTC
.	TRBV20-1	.	TRBJ1-5	CSARRGYGGNQPQHF	TGCAGTGCTAGGAGGGGGTATGGTGGCAATCAGCCCCAGCATTTT
few	TRBV6-4	.	TRBJ2-3	CASSGRPGRYTDTQYF	TGTGCCAGCAGTGGCCGTCCCGGACGGTACACAGATACGCAGTATTTT
.	TRBV6-5	.	TRBJ2-7	CASSLNPAGRNEQYF	TGTGCCAGCAGTTTGAACCCAGCAGGGAGGAACGAGCAGTACTTC
.	TRBV29-1	.	TRBJ1-4	CSVELQGSEKLFF	TGCAGCGTTGAACTACAGGGTTCTGAAAAACTGTTTTTT
.	TRBV10-3	TRBD2	TRBJ2-1	CAISERTSGSPYNEQFF	TGTGCCATCAGTGAGAGGACTAGCGGGAGTCCCTACAATGAGCAGTTCTTC
.	TRBV6-1	.	TRBJ1-5	CASSDVRGRNQPQHF	TGTGCCAGCAGTGATGTAAGGGGTCGCAATCAGCCCCAGCATTTT
.	TRBV9	.	TRBJ1-2	CASSTGPQGGYGYTF	TGTGCCAGCAGCACCGGGCCGCAAGGCGGCTATGGCTACACCTTC
.	TRBV5-1	.	TRBJ2-6	CASSFSDGANVLTF	TGCGCCAGCAGCTTTTCTGATGGGGCCAACGTCCTGACTTTC